The present T cell receptor beta chain was sequenced within a study of blood T cell repertoires in COVID-19. Study summary: There were acute and convalescent COVID-19 samples, and they came from the United States, Italy and Spain.

In the original processing: Amplification of reference gene primers provided the estimated nucleated cell counts. The method was immunoSEQ multiplex PCR; TCRdb's version includes in-frame clones alone and lacks a portion of them. V and J calls and clone size are copied from that table; D and trimming were computed from the DNA. The sample lists roughly 450,000 clones, 90% seen once, with about 0.63% in the top ten. The CDR3 is made up of 13 amino acids. Germline V gene data show CDR1 as LGHNT and CDR2 as FRNRAP. The junction had 5 bases not matched to a gene; V was cut back by 5 bases and J by 5 bases. This clone occurred once. Adults between roughly 18 and 89 years of age took part from about 24 US areas. Participant-given clinical history determined each cohort assignment.

The sequenced sample consisted of PBMCs or T cells enriched from blood (not recorded which). The clonotype originates from a man in his late teens or twenties who had recovered from COVID-19. The chain carries TRBV12-5 and TRBJ1-1; 7 nucleotides align to TRBD1. CDR3 region: CASGATGQTEAFF. Written as DNA, the CDR3 is TGTGCTAGTGGTGCAACGGGACAGACTGAAGCTTTCTTT. Full variable domain (missing parts from reference TRBV12-5 and TRBJ1-1): DARVTQTPRHKVTEMGQEVTMRCQPILGHNTVFWYRQTMMQGLELLAYFRNRAPLDDSGMPKDRFSAEMPDATLATLKIQPSEPRDSAVYFCASGATGQTEAFFGQGTRLTVV.